This T cell receptor (beta chain) was obtained from a study of blood T cell repertoires in COVID-19. Study summary: The United States, Italy and Spain were the sources of the acute and convalescent COVID-19 samples.

The assay was immunoSEQ multiplex PCR, and TCRdb's table has in-frame clones only and misses some. The top ten hold approximately 2.9% of the sample, which has about 180,000 clones, approximately 86% seen once. This clone has more than one count but fewer than ten. Germline CDR1 reads MNHEY; CDR2 reads SVGAGI. This CDR3 contains 14 residues. Trimming took 7 bases from V and 4 from J, leaving 11 bases between them. Sequencing used peripheral blood. The receptor's source is a woman in her 30s with active or convalescent COVID-19. The chain couples TRBV6-5 to TRBJ2-6; maybe TRBD1 (5 bases). The CDR3 DNA sequence: TGTGCCAGCACCCAAAGGGGAGGGGCCAACGTCCTGACTTTC. Amino acid sequence: CASTQRGGANVLTF.